This entry is about one TCR beta chain. Its antigen is unknown. This sample also contains other DNA sequences that code for the same CDR3. This specimen belongs to a study of cytomegalovirus exposure and HLA in healthy donors. Primers for the PCR totalled 60 Vbeta and 13 Jbeta. This table comes from immunoSEQ multiplex PCR, and its TCRdb copy is limited to in-frame clones, with some not included. The top ten clones hold around 2.5% of a sample with about 140,000 clones, around 78% of them seen once. Findings and limits, study-wide: In an earlier analysis, productive rearrangement rates for most beta V segments clustered near 87% or 30%.

CDR1 is KGHSH, CDR2 LQKENI, per germline. The CDR3 contains 14 residues. The ends were cut back, 4 bases at V and 2 bases at J, with 8 bases in the middle. The source of this sequence is a woman aged 18-29 years in good health and CMV-seropositive. The sequenced sample was PBMCs. The chain links TRBV18 to TRBJ1-4, with D perhaps matching TRBD1 (6 bases). The CDR3 DNA reads as TGTGCCAGCTCACTACAGGGTACTAATGAAAAACTGTTTTTT. Protein product: CASSLQGTNEKLFF.